A selection of T cell receptor beta chains follows, all from one sample in a study of monozygotic twins with inflammatory bowel disease. TCRdb re-called the 5' RACE reads and shows each CDR3 protein once, DNA omitted. The sample has roughly 100,000 distinct CDR3 sequences, and its top ten clones hold 1.9%. The sequenced material came from blood. These receptors all come from a human donor with ulcerative colitis or Crohn's disease, or a healthy co-twin of an affected twin (not recorded which). CDR3s include the opening cysteine and the closing phenylalanine or tryptophan.

v_call,j_call,cdr3_aa
TRBV10-3,TRBJ2-7,CAISESGGPSFYEQYF
TRBV7-9,TRBJ2-2,CASSLGPSGDSGELFF
TRBV6-5,TRBJ2-3,CASSYSWGGADTQYF
TRBV20-1,TRBJ2-1,CSARDRTSGRSNSYNEQFF
TRBV5-1,TRBJ2-5,CASSFPGETQYF
TRBV6-1,TRBJ2-7,CASSEARLATTYEQYF
TRBV12-3/TRBV12-4,TRBJ2-4,CASSFQGQTHF
TRBV6-6,TRBJ1-1,CASSRQGMNTEAFF
TRBV7-3,TRBJ2-7,CASSLQTESEQYF
TRBV4-3,TRBJ2-1,CASSQRDRDYEQFF
TRBV2,TRBJ2-3,CASSSLLAGGTDTQYF
TRBV4-3,TRBJ2-4,CASSQTWAVAKNIQYF
TRBV7-8,TRBJ2-3,CASSLVWREPDTQYF
TRBV5-1,TRBJ2-3,CASNQLAAITDTQYF
TRBV19,TRBJ2-1,CASRLGNEQFF
TRBV28,TRBJ2-7,CASEEGRAYEQYF
TRBV5-5,TRBJ1-2,CASSRLTQGPNYGYTF
TRBV20-1,TRBJ1-5,CSAWDRGDQPQHF
TRBV7-2,TRBJ2-7,CASSRDRGPYEQYF
TRBV5-1,TRBJ2-7,CASSTALADSYEQYF
TRBV20-1,TRBJ1-4,CSARLQINEKLFF
TRBV12-3/TRBV12-4,TRBJ1-2,CASSPDLGYGYTF
TRBV29-1,TRBJ1-3,CSVTRGSGNTIYF
TRBV30,TRBJ2-5,CAWSVPGAETQYF
TRBV11-1,TRBJ2-3,CASRYLLLRDRDPSTDTQYF
TRBV24-1,TRBJ2-2,CATRTTNTGELFF
TRBV20-1,TRBJ2-1,CSARGRITGEIYNEQFF